This paragraph reports one T cell receptor beta chain. The antigen remains undetermined. One junction end does not reproduce the germline sequence, and a read error may be involved. The data were obtained in a study of blood T cells in healthy people across ages. Drawn from each donor were roughly 10 milliliters of peripheral blood. Study-wide points: Long-lived donors exceeded aged donors in naive CD4+ cells and diversity.

A second 7 to 11 cycle PCR used barcoded and J-beta primers. TCRdb re-called the 5' RACE reads through MiXCR, storing one row per CDR3 protein. The sample has some 1.1 million distinct CDR3 sequences; 35% to 40% are singletons. The CDR3 is 17 residues long. CDR1 and CDR2 (germline): SNHLY, FYNNEI. The rearrangement links TRBV2 to TRBJ1-6; 7 nucleotides match TRBD1. This TCR came from a man between 18 and 35 years old in good health. Sequencing was carried out using blood. The chain's CDR3 is CASSEGPGGKSGSPPHF. The DNA of the CDR3 is TGTGCCAGCAGTGAAGGCCCAGGGGGGAAGTCGGGCTCACCCCCCCACTTT. The whole variable domain, remainder taken from reference TRBV2 and TRBJ1-6, is EPEVTQTPSHQVTQMGQEVILRCVPISNHLYFYWYRQILGQKVEFLVSFYNNEISEKSEIFDDQFSVERPDGSNFTLKIRSTKLEDSAMYFCASSEGPGGKSGSPPHFGNGTRLTVT.